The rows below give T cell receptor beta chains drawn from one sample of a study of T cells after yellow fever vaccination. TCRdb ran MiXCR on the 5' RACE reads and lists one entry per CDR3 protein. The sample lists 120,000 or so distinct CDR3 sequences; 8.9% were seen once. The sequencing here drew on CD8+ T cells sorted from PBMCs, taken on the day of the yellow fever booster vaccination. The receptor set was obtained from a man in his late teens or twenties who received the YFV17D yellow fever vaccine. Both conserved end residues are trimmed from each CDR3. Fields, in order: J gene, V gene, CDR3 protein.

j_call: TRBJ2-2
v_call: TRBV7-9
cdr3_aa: ASSLDSSTGELF

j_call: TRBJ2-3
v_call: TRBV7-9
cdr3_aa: ASSRGGHRNTDTQY

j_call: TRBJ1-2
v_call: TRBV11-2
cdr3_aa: ASSSAVTGRSGGYT

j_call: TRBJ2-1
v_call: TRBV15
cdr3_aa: ATSRDLGLAGGLYNEQF

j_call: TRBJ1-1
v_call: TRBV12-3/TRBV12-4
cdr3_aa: ASRLDSLEAF

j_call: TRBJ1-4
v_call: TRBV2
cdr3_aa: ASLTGSGEKLF

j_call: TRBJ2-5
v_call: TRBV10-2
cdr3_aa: ASSESHLLTALTLRETQY

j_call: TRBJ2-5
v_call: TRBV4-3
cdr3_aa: ASSPTGGGTQY

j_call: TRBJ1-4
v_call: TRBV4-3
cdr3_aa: ASSQDSGGQGYEKLF

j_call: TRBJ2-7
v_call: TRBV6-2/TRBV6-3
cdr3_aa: ASSYSKHRAVPYEQY

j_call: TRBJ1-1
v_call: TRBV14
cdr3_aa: ASSPTGASNTEAF

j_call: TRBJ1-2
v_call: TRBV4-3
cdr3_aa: ASSQGPGFVSYGYT

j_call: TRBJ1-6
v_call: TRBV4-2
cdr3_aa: ASSAEGAGSPLH

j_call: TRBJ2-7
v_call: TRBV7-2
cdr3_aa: ASSLASRVYEQY

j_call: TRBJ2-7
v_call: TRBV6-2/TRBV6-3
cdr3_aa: ASSYETRTGATLYEQY

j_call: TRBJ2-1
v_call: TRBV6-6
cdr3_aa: ASSYYLGLAGTYNEQF

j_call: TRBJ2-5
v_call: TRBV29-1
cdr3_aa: SVFRGLPETQY

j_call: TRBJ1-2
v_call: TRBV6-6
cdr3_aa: ASSRQENYGYT

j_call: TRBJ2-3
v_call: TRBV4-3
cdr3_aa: ASSQPSGTGGRDTQY

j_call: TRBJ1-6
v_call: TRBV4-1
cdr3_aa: ASSAYGGGAYNSPLH

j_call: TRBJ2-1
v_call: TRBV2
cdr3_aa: AKKQGNEQF

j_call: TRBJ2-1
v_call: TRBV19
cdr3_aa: ATSEVSAPYNEQF

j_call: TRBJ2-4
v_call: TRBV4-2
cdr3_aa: ASSQDRGVIQY

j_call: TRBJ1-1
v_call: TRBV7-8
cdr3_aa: ASSFRTGAGGEAF

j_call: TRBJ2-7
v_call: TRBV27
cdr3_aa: ASTPGQGGVYEQY

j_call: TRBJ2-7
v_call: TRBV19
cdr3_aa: ASSPLGSPYEQY

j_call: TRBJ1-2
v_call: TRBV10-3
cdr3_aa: AISGRTENYGYT

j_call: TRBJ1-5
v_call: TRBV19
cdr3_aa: ASLPRGHGSNQPQH

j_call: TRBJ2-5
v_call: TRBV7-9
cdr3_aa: ASSPMWAGASQETQY

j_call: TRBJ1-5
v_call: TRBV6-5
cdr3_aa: ASSLRTGEDDQPQH

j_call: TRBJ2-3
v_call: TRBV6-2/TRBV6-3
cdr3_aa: ASSSTAGAYAQDTQY

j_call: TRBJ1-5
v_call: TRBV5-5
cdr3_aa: ASSLGQGANQPQH

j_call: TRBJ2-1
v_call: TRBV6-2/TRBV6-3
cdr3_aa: ASSLGTGTYNEQF

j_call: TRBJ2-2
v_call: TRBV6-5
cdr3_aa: ASSYAVFGVNTGELF

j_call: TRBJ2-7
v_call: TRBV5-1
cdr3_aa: ASSGTGGVEQY

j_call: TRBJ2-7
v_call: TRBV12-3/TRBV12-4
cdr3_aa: SSSFWTPYVLY

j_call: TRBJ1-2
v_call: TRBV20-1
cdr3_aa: APPGQGGSLDYGYT

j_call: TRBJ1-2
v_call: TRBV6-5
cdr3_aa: ASSFADRMTASYGYT

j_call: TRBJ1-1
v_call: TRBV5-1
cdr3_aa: ASSSTGVAEAF

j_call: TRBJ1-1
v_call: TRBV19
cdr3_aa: ASSRGGTWNTEAF

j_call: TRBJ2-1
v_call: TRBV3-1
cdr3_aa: ASSPDSGGAYNEQF

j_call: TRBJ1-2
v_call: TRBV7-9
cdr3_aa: ASSFSLPRDGYT

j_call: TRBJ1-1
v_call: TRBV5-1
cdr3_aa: ASSLRYSMNTEAF

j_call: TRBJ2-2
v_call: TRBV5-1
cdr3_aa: ASSPRGPYAGELF

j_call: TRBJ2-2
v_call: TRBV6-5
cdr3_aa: ASSYSTAGELF

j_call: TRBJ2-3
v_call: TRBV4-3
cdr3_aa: ASSQGIGAGVKDTQY

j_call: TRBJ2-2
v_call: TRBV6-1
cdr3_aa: ASMETGDNTGELF

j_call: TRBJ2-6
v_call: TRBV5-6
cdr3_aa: ASSGWGAGANVLT

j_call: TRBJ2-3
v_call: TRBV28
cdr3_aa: ASTSTGETDTQY

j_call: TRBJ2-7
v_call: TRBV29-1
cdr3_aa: SVEDEGQGRINEQY

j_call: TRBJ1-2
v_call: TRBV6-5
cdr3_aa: ASSYTRRRRAGYGYT

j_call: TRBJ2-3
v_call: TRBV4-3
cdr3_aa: ASSQTGYTDTQY

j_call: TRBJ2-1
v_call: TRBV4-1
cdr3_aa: ASSQIGSYNEQF

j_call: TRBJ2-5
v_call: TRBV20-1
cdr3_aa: SARERGDQETQY

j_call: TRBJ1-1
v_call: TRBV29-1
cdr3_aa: SSGENTEAF

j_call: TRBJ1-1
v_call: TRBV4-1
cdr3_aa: ASSQVVPTGWDTEAF

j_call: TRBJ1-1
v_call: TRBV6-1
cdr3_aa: ASSELTYGTGAIEAF